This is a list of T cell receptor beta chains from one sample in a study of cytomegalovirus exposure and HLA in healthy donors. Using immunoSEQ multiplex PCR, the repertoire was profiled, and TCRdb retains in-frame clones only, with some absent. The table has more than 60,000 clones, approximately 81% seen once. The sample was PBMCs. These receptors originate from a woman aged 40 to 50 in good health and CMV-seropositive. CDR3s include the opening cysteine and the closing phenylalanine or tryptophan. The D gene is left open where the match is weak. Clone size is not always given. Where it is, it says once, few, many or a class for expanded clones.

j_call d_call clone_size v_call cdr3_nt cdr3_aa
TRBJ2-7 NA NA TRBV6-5 TGTGCCAGCAGTGCTCCGGGACAACCCTACGAGCAGTACTTC CASSAPGQPYEQYF
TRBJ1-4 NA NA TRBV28 TGTGCCAGCAGCCGGGGGGGGGCCTCTAATGAAAAACTGTTTTTT CASSRGGASNEKLFF
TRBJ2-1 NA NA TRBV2 TGTGCCAGCAGTCCCGGGACTCCCTACAATGAGCAGTTCTTC CASSPGTPYNEQFF
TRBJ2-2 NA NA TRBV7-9 TGTGCCAGCAGCCCAGGGTCAGCGAACACCGGGGAGCTGTTTTTT CASSPGSANTGELFF
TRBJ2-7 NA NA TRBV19 TGTGCCAGTAGTCCCATCAACCGGGGTGCCTACGAGCAGTACTTC CASSPINRGAYEQYF
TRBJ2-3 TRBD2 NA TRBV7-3 TGTGCCAGCAGCACCAACGAGCGGGGGGGCGAAGATACGCAGTATTTT CASSTNERGGEDTQYF
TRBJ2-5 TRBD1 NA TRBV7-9 TGTTCCAGCAGCCGTCGGATGGGACAGAGCGCTTCAGAGACCCAGTACTTC CSSSRRMGQSASETQYF
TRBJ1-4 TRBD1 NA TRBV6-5 TGTGCCAGCAGCTCGCCGGGACAGGGGGCTGAAAAACTGTTTTTT CASSSPGQGAEKLFF
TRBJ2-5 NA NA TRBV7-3 TGTGCCAGCAGCTTAGGGGGGTTAGAGACCCAGTACTTC CASSLGGLETQYF
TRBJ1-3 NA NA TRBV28 TGTGCCAGCACCGTCTCCGGAAACACCATATATTTT CASTVSGNTIYF
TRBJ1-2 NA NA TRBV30 TGTGCCTGGAGTGTAGGAGGACGCGGCTACACCTTC CAWSVGGRGYTF
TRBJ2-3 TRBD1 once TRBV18 TGTGCCAGCTCACCAGGGACAGGGGGCCTGGATACGCAGTATTTT CASSPGTGGLDTQYF
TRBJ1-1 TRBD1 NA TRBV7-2 TGTGCCAGCAGCTCCCGGGACAGGGGAAACGCTGAAGCTTTCTTT CASSSRDRGNAEAFF
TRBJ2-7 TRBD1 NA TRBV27 TGTGCCAGCAGTTCCCCCGGGACAGGGCTCTACGAGCAGTACTTC CASSSPGTGLYEQYF
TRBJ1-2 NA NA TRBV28 TGTGCCAGCTCACAGGGATACTATGGCTACACCTTC CASSQGYYGYTF
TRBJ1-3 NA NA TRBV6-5 TGTGCCAGCAGTATCTTGGGGGCTCAGGGAAACACCATATATTTT CASSILGAQGNTIYF
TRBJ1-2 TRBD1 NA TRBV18 TGTGCCAGCTCACCACAGGACAGGGTGGACTATGGCTACACCTTC CASSPQDRVDYGYTF
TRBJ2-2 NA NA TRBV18 TGTGCCAGCTCACCTCCGGTTCACACCGGGGAGCTGTTTTTT CASSPPVHTGELFF
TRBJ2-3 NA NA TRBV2 TGTGCCAGCAACGCACAGAGCACAGATACGCAGTATTTT CASNAQSTDTQYF
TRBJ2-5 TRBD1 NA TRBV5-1 TGCGCCAGCAGCTTGGGCCGGGACAGGAGTCAAGAGACCCAGTACTTC CASSLGRDRSQETQYF
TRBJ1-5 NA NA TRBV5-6 TGTGCCAGCAGCTTAGCAGGGGATAGCAATCAGCCCCAGCATTTT CASSLAGDSNQPQHF
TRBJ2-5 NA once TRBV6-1 TGTGCCAGCAGAACAGGACAGTTGGAGACCCAGTACTTC CASRTGQLETQYF
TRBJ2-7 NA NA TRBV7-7 TGTGCCAGCAGCTCGACACATTCTCAGTATACCGAGCAGTACTTC CASSSTHSQYTEQYF
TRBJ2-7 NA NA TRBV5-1 TGCGCCAGCAGCTGGGACACGAGCTCCTACGAGCAGTACTTC CASSWDTSSYEQYF
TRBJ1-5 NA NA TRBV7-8 TGTGCCAGCAGCTTAGCGGGGGGAAATCAGCCCCAGCATTTT CASSLAGGNQPQHF
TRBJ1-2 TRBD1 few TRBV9 TGTGCCAGCAGCCTGGACAGGCTTGACTATGGCTACACCTTC CASSLDRLDYGYTF
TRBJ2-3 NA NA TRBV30 TGTGCCTGGAGTAGCACGGGCACAGATACGCAGTATTTT CAWSSTGTDTQYF
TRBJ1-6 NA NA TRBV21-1 TGTGCCAGCAGCAAAGTGCCGGGACAGATTTTCTTATCCCTCCACTTT CASSKVPGQIFLSLHF
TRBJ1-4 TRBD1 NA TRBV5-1 TGCGCCAGCAGCTTGGGAACAGGGGGCGAAGGGGAAAAACTGTTTTTT CASSLGTGGEGEKLFF
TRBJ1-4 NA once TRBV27 TGTGCCAGCAGTCCCCTACTGTATGCTGATGAAAAACTGTTTTTT CASSPLLYADEKLFF
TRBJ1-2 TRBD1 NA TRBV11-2 TGTGCCAGCAGCTTGGGACAGGAGAACTATGGCTACACCTTC CASSLGQENYGYTF
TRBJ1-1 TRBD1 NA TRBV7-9 TGTGCCAGCAGCCCCGACAGGGTTGGGTTCGACACTGAAGCTTTCTTT CASSPDRVGFDTEAFF
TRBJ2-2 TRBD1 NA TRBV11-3 TGTGCCAGCAGCTTTGACAGGGGGAACACCGGGGAGCTGTTTTTT CASSFDRGNTGELFF
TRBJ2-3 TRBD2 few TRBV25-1 TGTGCCAGCAGTGAAAGATGGCGGGGGGGTCTCACAGATACGCAGTATTTT CASSERWRGGLTDTQYF
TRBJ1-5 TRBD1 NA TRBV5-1 TGCGCCAGCAGCTGGGACAGCAGCAATCAGCCCCAGCATTTT CASSWDSSNQPQHF
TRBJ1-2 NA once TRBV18 TGTGCCAGCTCCCCCCAGGGCGGGGAAGGCTACACCTTC CASSPQGGEGYTF
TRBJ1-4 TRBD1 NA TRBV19 TGTGCCAGTAGTCTACAGGGGTTGGATGAAAAACTGTTTTTT CASSLQGLDEKLFF
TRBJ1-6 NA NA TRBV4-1 TGCGCCAGCAGCCAAGATTCCTATTCACCCCTCCACTTT CASSQDSYSPLHF
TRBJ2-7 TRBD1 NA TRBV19 TGTGCCAGTAGTATGACCGGGACAGGGGGCTACGAGCAGTACTTC CASSMTGTGGYEQYF
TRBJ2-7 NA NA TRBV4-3 TGCGCCAGCAGCCAAGTGGGTGCAGGGTCTGGCGAGCAGTACTTC CASSQVGAGSGEQYF
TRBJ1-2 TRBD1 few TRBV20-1 TGTAGAGGGACAGGGGGAAATGGCTACACCTTC CRGTGGNGYTF
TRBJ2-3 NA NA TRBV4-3 TGCGCCAGCAGCCAAGATTTGGGACAAGCAACAGATACGCAGTATTTT CASSQDLGQATDTQYF
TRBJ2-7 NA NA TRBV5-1 TGCGCCAGCAGCCTAGACCCCCGCCGAGAAATCTACGAGCAGTACTTC CASSLDPRREIYEQYF
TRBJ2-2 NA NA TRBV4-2 TGTGCCAGCAGCCAAGTGCCTGGGAGTAGGACCGGGGAGCTGTTTTTT CASSQVPGSRTGELFF